These 14 T cell receptor beta chains originate from one sample sequenced in a study of blood T cell repertoires in COVID-19. Sequencing was performed with immunoSEQ multiplex PCR; in TCRdb, only in-frame clones are kept and a portion is missing. This sample carries fewer than 350,000 clones, approximately 87% of them seen once, and the ten largest clones take 10% to 15%. What was sequenced was peripheral blood. These receptors originate from a woman in her twenties or thirties with COVID-19, enrolled during active disease.

V gene TRBV4-1 combines with J gene TRBJ2-5, with D unclear. Trimming took 0 bases from V and 7 from J, leaving 12 bases between them. Germline assignment: CDR1 MGHRA and CDR2 YSYEKL. This CDR3 contains 14 residues. CDR3 sequence (DNA): TGCGCCAGCAGCCAAGATAATCAGAGGTTGACCCAGTACTTC. This sequence encodes CASSQDNQRLTQYF.

This chain connects TRBV5-1 to TRBJ2-3; D possibly corresponds to TRBD2 (5 bases). CDR3 size: 14 residues. The germline V and J ends were trimmed by 4 bases and 3 bases, with 12 bases remaining between them. Germline V gene data show CDR1 as SGHRS and CDR2 as YFSETQ. The CDR3 region has the DNA TGCGCCAGCAGCACACTAGACACAACAGATACGCAGTATTTT. It specifies CASSTLDTTDTQYF.

Only one count was recorded for this clone. The rearrangement links TRBV15 to TRBJ1-6; D not resolved. The CDR3 totals 14 residues. The V gene lost 6 bases and the J gene lost 8 bases, with 14 bases spanning the gap. Germline loops: CDR1 LNHNV, CDR2 YYDKDF (reference sequence). CDR3 DNA sequence: TGTGCCACCAGGGCTCTGGACGGGGATTCACCCCTCCACTTT. Encoded protein: CATRALDGDSPLHF.

The chain combines TRBV27 with TRBJ2-7; TRBD1 matches 9 bases. The J segment lost 4 bases and the V segment lost 8 bases, leaving 9 bases of the junction unmatched. The CDR3 consists of 14 residues. Germline CDR1 is MNHEY and CDR2 is SMNVEV (reference sequence). In DNA form, the CDR3 reads TGTGCCAGCGGGGACGGGACAGGGTGGTACGAGCAGTACTTC. Its protein product is CASGDGTGWYEQYF.

This clone was detected a few times. The V gene is TRBV28, the J gene TRBJ1-1; no definite D call. This CDR3 has 11 amino acids. Germline assignment: CDR1 MDHEN and CDR2 SYDVKM. Between the trimmed V and J ends, which lost 6 bases and 5 bases, there was a span of 7 bases. The CDR3 sequence: CASRTTTEAFF. CDR3 nucleotides: TGTGCCAGCAGGACAACAACTGAAGCTTTCTTT.

This chain joins TRBV25-1 and TRBJ1-6, with D tentatively TRBD1 (5 bases). The germline V gene has CDR1 MGHDK and CDR2 SYGVNS. There are 16 residues in the CDR3. V lost 2 bases and J lost 5, with 13 bases in between. The CDR3 is CASSEPSGTHNSPLHF. The DNA for the CDR3 is TGTGCCAGCAGTGAACCCTCCGGGACTCATAATTCACCCCTCCACTTT.

The chain uses TRBV7-6 and TRBJ2-5; D is undetermined. With 3 bases removed from V and 5 bases from J, the gap between germline ends came to 10 bases. The germline V gene encodes CDR1 SGHVS and CDR2 FNYEAQ. The CDR3 sequence is 13 residues long. CDR3 sequence reads: CASSFRLTETQYF. CDR3 sequence (DNA): TGTGCCAGCAGCTTCAGGTTAACCGAGACCCAGTACTTC.

This chain links TRBV27 with TRBJ1-5; tentatively, D is TRBD1 (5 bases). CDR1 MNHEY and CDR2 SMNVEV come from the germline V gene (reference sequence). The length of the CDR3 is 15 residues. V lost 7 bases and J 3 bases, leaving 16 bases between the germline ends. CDR3 nucleotides: TGTGCCAGCAAATGGGGGGTTAGTTCCAATCAGCCCCAGCATTTT. It is translated as CASKWGVSSNQPQHF.

This chain connects TRBV5-4 to TRBJ1-1; no definite D call. The CDR3 has 14 amino acids. Germline CDR1 and CDR2: SGHNT and YYREEE (reference sequence). The germline V and J ends were trimmed by 4 bases and 1 base, with 11 bases remaining between them. In DNA form, the CDR3 reads TGTGCCAGCAGCCCCCCTCGGGGGAACACTGAAGCTTTCTTT. Translated: CASSPPRGNTEAFF.

The chain recombines TRBV29-1 with TRBJ2-3, with D possibly matching TRBD1 (6 bases). Trimming left V 4 bases short and J 6 bases short, with 11 bases between. The CDR3 contains 12 residues. CDR1 and CDR2 (germline): SQVTM, ANQGSEA. CDR3 DNA sequence: TGCAGCGTTGGGTCAGGGGCGGATACGCAGTATTTT. Residues: CSVGSGADTQYF.

J is TRBJ1-4 and V is TRBV9, with a tentative D call TRBD1 (6 bases). CDR1 and CDR2 (germline): SGDLS, YYNGEE. Trimming pared 3 bases from V and 0 bases from J, leaving 24 bases between. This CDR3 comprises 20 residues. The CDR3 bases are TGTGCCAGCAGCGAGCGACAGGTCTCGTCGTTAATTGCAACTAATGAAAAACTGTTTTTT. Translation: CASSERQVSSLIATNEKLFF.

CDR3 loop: CASSLPLGTGGYGYTF. The CDR3 DNA follows: TGTGCCAGCAGTTTACCTTTAGGGACAGGGGGCTATGGCTACACCTTC. V and J are TRBV28 and TRBJ1-2; 11 bases align to TRBD1. The germline V gene has CDR1 MDHEN and CDR2 SYDVKM. With V trimmed by 2 bases and J by 4 bases, 6 bases remained unmatched. CDR3 length: 16 amino acids.

A word on this clone: The same CDR3 also results from other DNA sequences found in this sample. The rearrangement uses TRBV4-1 and TRBJ2-7; D might be TRBD2 (6 bases). CDR3 length: 13 amino acids. Germline V gives CDR1 MGHRA, CDR2 YSYEKL. The V end lost 4 bases, the J end lost 3 bases, and 10 bases lay between the germline ends. The CDR3 nucleotides read TGCGCCAGCAGCCTGGGACTTGACTACGAGCAGTACTTC. Translating gives CASSLGLDYEQYF.

This clone was observed a single time. This chain links TRBV10-1 with TRBJ1-1; tentative D call: TRBD1 (6 bases). The CDR3 length is 16 residues. The ends were cut back, 0 bases at V and 5 bases at J, with 16 bases in the middle. The germline CDR1 and CDR2 sequences are WNHNN and SYGVQD (reference sequence). CDR3 in DNA: TGCGCCAGCAGTGAGTCGACTCGGGGGGCCCGGACTGAAGCTTTCTTT. It translates to CASSESTRGARTEAFF.